A selection of T cell receptor beta chains follows, all from one sample in a study of CD8 T cells in ankylosing spondylitis. MiXCR, run by TCRdb on the 5' RACE reads, gives a single entry per CDR3 protein. The sample has some 130,000 distinct CDR3 sequences, roughly 15% seen once. The specimen sequenced was blood, either unsorted or a sorted T cell fraction (not recorded which). The receptors here all came from a female donor with ankylosing spondylitis or in good health (not recorded which). Both conserved end residues are part of each CDR3. A D gene is named only where the DNA matches it firmly. Clone size is given for some rows only: seen once, a few or many times, or a class if the clone is expanded.

abundance | j_gene | d_gene | v_gene | CDR3aa | CDR3nt
few | TRBJ2-3 | NA | TRBV24-1 | CATSAARSTDTQYF | TGTGCCACCAGTGCAGCCCGAAGCACAGATACGCAGTATTTT
many | TRBJ2-2 | NA | TRBV6-1 | CASMGGYANTGELFF | TGTGCCAGCATGGGGGGTTACGCGAACACCGGGGAGCTGTTTTTT
few | TRBJ2-6 | TRBD1 | TRBV5-1 | CASSSDRGAGANVLTF | TGCGCCAGCAGCTCCGACAGGGGGGCTGGGGCCAACGTCCTGACTTTC
NA | TRBJ2-2 | NA | TRBV7-9 | CTSKKGDANTGELFF | TGTACCAGCAAAAAGGGAGACGCGAACACCGGGGAGCTGTTTTTT
many | TRBJ2-2 | NA | TRBV25-1 | CASSPSGGAGELFF | TGTGCCAGCAGTCCTTCGGGCGGTGCCGGGGAGCTGTTTTTT
many | TRBJ2-7 | TRBD1 | TRBV20-1 | CSAQPGTASYEQYF | TGCAGTGCCCAGCCCGGGACAGCCTCCTACGAGCAGTACTTC
many | TRBJ2-2 | TRBD2 | TRBV6-4 | CASSLVVLAGPGTGELFF | TGTGCCAGCAGTCTCGTGGTACTAGCGGGGCCAGGAACCGGGGAGCTGTTTTTT
many | TRBJ1-1 | NA | TRBV6-1 | CASRRQEMNTEAFF | TGTGCCAGCAGGCGACAGGAAATGAACACTGAAGCTTTCTTT
few | TRBJ2-3 | TRBD1 | TRBV20-1 | CSAPQGALGDTQYF | TGCAGTGCCCCCCAGGGGGCGCTGGGAGATACGCAGTATTTT
many | TRBJ2-7 | NA | TRBV29-1 | CSPIARIAEQYF | TGCAGCCCCATCGCCAGAATCGCCGAGCAGTACTTC
few | TRBJ2-7 | TRBD2 | TRBV5-6 | CASSLVTSGSSSNEQYF | TGTGCCAGCAGCTTGGTTACTAGCGGGAGTTCCTCTAACGAGCAGTACTTC
few | TRBJ1-2 | TRBD1 | TRBV3-1 | CASSQRQGTAYGYTF | TGTGCCAGCAGCCAAAGACAGGGGACGGCCTATGGCTACACCTTC
few | TRBJ2-1 | NA | TRBV12-3/TRBV12-4 | CASSLGTLDEQFF | TGTGCCAGCAGTTTAGGGACACTAGATGAGCAGTTCTTC
many | TRBJ2-2 | TRBD1 | TRBV11-2 | CASSFQGGSAGELFF | TGTGCCAGCAGCTTTCAAGGGGGCAGCGCCGGGGAGCTGTTTTTT
NA | TRBJ2-2 | NA | TRBV5-1 | CASSLATGGITGELFF | TGCGCCAGCAGCTTGGCAACCGGGGGCATCACCGGGGAGCTGTTTTTT
many | TRBJ1-5 | TRBD1 | TRBV12-3/TRBV12-4 | CASSFPGGAPQHF | TGTGCCAGCAGCTTCCCAGGGGGGGCTCCCCAGCATTTT
many | TRBJ2-2 | TRBD2 | TRBV29-1 | CSTSGRTGELFF | TGCAGCACTAGCGGGAGAACCGGGGAGCTGTTTTTT
NA | TRBJ2-2 | TRBD2 | TRBV2 | CASRPGLGPAGELFF | TGTGCCAGCAGGCCGGGACTAGGCCCTGCCGGGGAGCTGTTTTTT
many | TRBJ2-1 | TRBD2 | TRBV7-8 | CASSAGTSANEQFF | TGTGCCAGCAGCGCCGGGACTAGCGCCAATGAGCAGTTCTTC
NA | TRBJ2-1 | NA | TRBV28 | CTSSLAYEQFF | TGTACCAGCAGTTTAGCATATGAGCAGTTCTTC
many | TRBJ2-2 | TRBD1 | TRBV6-2/TRBV6-3 | CASHTGGSTGELFF | TGTGCCAGCCACACAGGGGGGAGCACCGGGGAGCTGTTTTTT
NA | TRBJ2-7 | NA | TRBV5-1 | CASSSGPDSYEQYF | TGCGCCAGCAGCTCTGGACCGGACAGCTACGAGCAGTACTTC
many | TRBJ2-3 | NA | TRBV29-1 | CSARGGILDTQYF | TGCAGCGCTAGGGGGGGGATACTAGATACGCAGTATTTT
many | TRBJ1-1 | TRBD1 | TRBV11-2 | CASSLDGQGRPEAFF | TGTGCCAGCAGCTTAGATGGACAGGGGCGACCTGAAGCTTTCTTT
few | TRBJ2-3 | NA | TRBV6-1 | CASSASLGASDTQYF | TGTGCCAGCAGTGCCTCCTTGGGAGCATCAGATACGCAGTATTTT
NA | TRBJ2-3 | NA | TRBV28 | CASSIPGEDTQYF | TGTGCCAGCAGTATCCCAGGGGAAGATACGCAGTATTTT
NA | TRBJ1-6 | TRBD1 | TRBV4-1 | CASSQGQSSYNSPLHF | TGCGCCAGCAGCCAGGGACAGAGCTCCTATAATTCACCCCTCCACTTT